The present T cell receptor beta chain was sequenced within a study of neurological immune-mediated disorders. From the 5' RACE reads, TCRdb called clonotypes with MiXCR, one entry per CDR3 protein. The sample records fewer than 60,000 distinct CDR3 sequences, approximately 10% being singletons. This clonotype was detected a few times. This CDR3 region has 13 residues. With 3 bases removed from V and 9 bases from J, the gap between germline ends came to 9 bases. Germline-derived CDR1 and CDR2 are MNHNS and SASEGT. This chain links TRBV6-1 with TRBJ2-6; D is unresolved. The source of this sequence is a man aged 70-80 years with HTLV-1-associated myelopathy (HAM/TSP). The sequenced material came from PBMCs. CDR3: CASSERISNVLTF. The CDR3 DNA reads TGTGCCAGCAGTGAGCGAATCAGCAACGTCCTGACTTTC.